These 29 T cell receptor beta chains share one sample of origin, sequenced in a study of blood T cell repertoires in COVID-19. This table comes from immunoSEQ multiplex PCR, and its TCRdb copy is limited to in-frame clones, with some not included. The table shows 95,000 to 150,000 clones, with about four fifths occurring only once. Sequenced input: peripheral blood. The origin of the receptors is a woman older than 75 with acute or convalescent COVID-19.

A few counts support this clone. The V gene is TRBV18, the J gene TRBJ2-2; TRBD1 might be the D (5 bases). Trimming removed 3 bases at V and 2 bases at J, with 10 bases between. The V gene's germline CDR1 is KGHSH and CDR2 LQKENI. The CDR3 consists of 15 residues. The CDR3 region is CASSPQGINTGELFF. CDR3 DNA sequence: TGTGCCAGCTCACCGCAGGGTATCAACACCGGGGAGCTGTTTTTT.

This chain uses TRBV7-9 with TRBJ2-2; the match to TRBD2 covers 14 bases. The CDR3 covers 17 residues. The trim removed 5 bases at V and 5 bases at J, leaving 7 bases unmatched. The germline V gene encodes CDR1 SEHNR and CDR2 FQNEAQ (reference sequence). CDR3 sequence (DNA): TGTGCCAGCAGCAAGGGACTAGCGGGAGTTAGGACCGGGGAGCTGTTTTTT. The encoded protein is CASSKGLAGVRTGELFF.

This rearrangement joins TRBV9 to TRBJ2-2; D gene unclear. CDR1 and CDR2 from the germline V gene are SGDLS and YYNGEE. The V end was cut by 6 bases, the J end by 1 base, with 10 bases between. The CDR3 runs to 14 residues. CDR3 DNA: TGTGCCAGCAACCCAGGCCTGAACACCGGGGAGCTGTTTTTT. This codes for CASNPGLNTGELFF.

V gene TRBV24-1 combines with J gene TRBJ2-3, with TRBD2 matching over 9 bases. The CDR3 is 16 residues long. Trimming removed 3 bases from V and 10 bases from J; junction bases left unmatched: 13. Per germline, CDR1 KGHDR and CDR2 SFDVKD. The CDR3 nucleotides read TGTGCCACCAGTGATAGAGCGGGGGGCCCTGGTGATCCGCAGTATTTT. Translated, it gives CATSDRAGGPGDPQYF.

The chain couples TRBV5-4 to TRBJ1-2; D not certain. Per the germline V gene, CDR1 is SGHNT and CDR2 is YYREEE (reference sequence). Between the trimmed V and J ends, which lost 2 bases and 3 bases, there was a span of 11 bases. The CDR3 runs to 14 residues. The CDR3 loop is CASSFSQADYGYTF. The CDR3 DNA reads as TGTGCCAGCAGCTTTTCTCAGGCTGACTATGGCTACACCTTC. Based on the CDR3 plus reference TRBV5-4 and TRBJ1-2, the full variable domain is ETGVTQSPTHLIKTRGQQVTLRCSSQSGHNTVSWYQQALGQGPQFIFQYYREEENGRGNFPPRFSGLQFPNYSSELNVNALELDDSALYLCASSFSQADYGYTFGSGTRLTVV.

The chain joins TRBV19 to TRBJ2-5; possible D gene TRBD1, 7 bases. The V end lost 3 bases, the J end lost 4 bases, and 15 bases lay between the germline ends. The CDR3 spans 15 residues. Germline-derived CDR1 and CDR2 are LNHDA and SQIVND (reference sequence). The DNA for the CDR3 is TGTGCCAGTAGTATGGGGGCAGGGGGGCGAGAGACCCAGTACTTC. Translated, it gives CASSMGAGGRETQYF.

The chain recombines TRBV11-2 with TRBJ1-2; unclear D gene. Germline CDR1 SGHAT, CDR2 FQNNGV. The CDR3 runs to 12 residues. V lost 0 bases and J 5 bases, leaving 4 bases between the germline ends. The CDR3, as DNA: TGTGCCAGCAGCTTAGACCGGTATGGCTACACCTTC. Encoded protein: CASSLDRYGYTF. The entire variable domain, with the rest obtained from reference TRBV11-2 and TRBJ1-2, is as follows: EAGVAQSPRYKIIEKRQSVAFWCNPISGHATLYWYQQILGQGPKLLIQFQNNGVVDDSQLPKDRFSAERLKGVDSTLKIQPAKLEDSAVYLCASSLDRYGYTFGSGTRLTVV.

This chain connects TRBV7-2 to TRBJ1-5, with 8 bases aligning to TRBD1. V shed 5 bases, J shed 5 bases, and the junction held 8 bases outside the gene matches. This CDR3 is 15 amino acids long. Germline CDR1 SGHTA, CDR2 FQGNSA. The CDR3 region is CASSPGQGMDQPQHF. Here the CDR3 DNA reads TGTGCCAGCAGCCCAGGACAGGGTATGGATCAGCCCCAGCATTTT.

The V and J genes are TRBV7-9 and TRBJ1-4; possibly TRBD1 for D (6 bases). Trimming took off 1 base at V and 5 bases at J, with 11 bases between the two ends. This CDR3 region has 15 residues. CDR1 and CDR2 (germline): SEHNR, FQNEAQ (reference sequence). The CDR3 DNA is TGTGCCAGCAGCTTAGTTCAGGGGTTGAATGAAAAACTGTTTTTT. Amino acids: CASSLVQGLNEKLFF.

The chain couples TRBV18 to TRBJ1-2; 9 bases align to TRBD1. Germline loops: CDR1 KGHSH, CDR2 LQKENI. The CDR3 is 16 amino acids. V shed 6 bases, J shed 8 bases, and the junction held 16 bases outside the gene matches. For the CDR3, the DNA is TGTGCCAGCTCCCAAAACTCCGGGACAGGGATCGACGGCTACACCTTC. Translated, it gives CASSQNSGTGIDGYTF.

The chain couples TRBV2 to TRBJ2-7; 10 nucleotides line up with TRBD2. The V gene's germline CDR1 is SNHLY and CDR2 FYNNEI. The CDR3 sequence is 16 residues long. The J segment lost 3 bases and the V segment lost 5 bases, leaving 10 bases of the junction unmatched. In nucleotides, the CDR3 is TGTGCCAGCAGTTATACACGACTAGCGGGTGTCTACGAGCAGTACTTC. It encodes CASSYTRLAGVYEQYF.

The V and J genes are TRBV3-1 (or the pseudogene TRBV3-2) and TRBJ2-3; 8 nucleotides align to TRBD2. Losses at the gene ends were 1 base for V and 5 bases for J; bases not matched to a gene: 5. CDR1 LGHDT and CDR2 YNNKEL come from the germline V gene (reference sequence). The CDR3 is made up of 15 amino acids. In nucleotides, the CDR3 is TGTGCCAGCAGCCAAGCCGGGGGGGCCATAGATACGCAGTATTTT. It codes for CASSQAGGAIDTQYF.

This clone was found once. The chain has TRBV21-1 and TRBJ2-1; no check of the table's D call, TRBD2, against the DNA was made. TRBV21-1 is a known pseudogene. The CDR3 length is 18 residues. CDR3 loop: CASSNGSGRSSSYNEQFF. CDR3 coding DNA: TGTGCCAGCAGCAATGGTAGCGGGAGGTCGAGCTCCTACAATGAGCAGTTCTTC.

The CDR3 reads CASSQDGGGLGNTIYF. DNA for the CDR3: TGCGCCAGCAGCCAAGATGGGGGCGGTTTGGGAAACACCATATATTTT. J is TRBJ1-3 and V is TRBV4-3; D perhaps matches TRBD1 (6 bases). Trimming removed 0 bases at V and 4 bases at J, with 13 bases between. The CDR3 covers 16 residues. Looked up from germline, CDR1 is LGHNA and CDR2 is YSLEER.

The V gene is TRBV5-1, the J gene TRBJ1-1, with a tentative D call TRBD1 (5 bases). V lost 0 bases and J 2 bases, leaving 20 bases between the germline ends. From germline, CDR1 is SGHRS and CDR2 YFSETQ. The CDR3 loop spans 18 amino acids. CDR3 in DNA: TGCGCCAGCAGCTTGGCTTTCTCATCGGACACCTATAACACTGAAGCTTTCTTT. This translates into CASSLAFSSDTYNTEAFF.

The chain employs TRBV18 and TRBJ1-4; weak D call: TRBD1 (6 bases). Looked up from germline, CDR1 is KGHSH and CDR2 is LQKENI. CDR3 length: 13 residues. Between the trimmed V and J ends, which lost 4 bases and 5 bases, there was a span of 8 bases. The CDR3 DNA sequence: TGTGCCAGCTCACGGGACACCAATGAAAAACTGTTTTTT. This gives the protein CASSRDTNEKLFF.

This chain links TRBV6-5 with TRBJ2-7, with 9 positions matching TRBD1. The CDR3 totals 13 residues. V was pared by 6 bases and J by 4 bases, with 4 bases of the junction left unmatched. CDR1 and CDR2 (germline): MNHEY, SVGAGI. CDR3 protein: CASSQQGAYEQYF. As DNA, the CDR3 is TGTGCCAGCAGCCAACAGGGGGCTTACGAGCAGTACTTC.

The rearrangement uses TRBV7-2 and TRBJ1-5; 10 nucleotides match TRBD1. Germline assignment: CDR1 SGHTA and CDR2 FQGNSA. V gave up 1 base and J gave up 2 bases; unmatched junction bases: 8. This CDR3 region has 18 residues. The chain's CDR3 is CASSLVGTGEMGNQPQHF. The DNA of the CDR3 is TGTGCCAGCAGCTTAGTGGGGACAGGGGAGATGGGCAATCAGCCCCAGCATTTT.

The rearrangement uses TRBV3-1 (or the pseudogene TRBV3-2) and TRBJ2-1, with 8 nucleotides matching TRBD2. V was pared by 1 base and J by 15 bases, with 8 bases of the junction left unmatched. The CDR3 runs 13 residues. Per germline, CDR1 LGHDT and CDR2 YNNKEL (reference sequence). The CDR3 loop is CASSQGLGLARFF. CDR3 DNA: TGTGCCAGCAGCCAAGGGCTAGGACTAGCAAGGTTCTTC.

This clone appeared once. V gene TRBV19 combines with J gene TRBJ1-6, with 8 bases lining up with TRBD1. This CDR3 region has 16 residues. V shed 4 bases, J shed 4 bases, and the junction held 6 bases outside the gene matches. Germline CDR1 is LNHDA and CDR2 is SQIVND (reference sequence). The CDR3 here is CASSNPDREYNSPLHF. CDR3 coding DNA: TGTGCCAGTAGTAACCCGGACAGGGAGTATAATTCACCCCTCCACTTT.

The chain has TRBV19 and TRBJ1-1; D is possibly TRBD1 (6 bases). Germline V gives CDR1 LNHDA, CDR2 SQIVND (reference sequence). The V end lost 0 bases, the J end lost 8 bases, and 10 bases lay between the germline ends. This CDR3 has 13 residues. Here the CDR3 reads CASSIDQGTEAFF. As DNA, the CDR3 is TGTGCCAGTAGTATAGATCAGGGGACAGAAGCTTTCTTT.

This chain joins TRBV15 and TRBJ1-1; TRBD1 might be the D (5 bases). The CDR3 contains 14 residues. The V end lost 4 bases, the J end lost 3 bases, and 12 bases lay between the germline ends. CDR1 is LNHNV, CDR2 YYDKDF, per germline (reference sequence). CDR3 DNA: TGTGCCACCAGCAATGGGGCGGTGGACACTGAAGCTTTCTTT. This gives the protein CATSNGAVDTEAFF.

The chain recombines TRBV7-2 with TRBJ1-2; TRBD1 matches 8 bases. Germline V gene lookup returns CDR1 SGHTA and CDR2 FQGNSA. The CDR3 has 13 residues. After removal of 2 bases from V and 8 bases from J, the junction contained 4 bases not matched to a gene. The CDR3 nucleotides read TGTGCCAGCAGCTTAAGCAGGGGGCGGGGCTACACCTTC. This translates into CASSLSRGRGYTF.

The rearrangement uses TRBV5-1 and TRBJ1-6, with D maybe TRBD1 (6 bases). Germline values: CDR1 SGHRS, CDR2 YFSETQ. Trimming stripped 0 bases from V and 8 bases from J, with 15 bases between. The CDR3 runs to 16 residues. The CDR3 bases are TGCGCCAGCAGCTTGGCCGGACAGCAAGGGTATTCACCCCTCCACTTT. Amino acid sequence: CASSLAGQQGYSPLHF.

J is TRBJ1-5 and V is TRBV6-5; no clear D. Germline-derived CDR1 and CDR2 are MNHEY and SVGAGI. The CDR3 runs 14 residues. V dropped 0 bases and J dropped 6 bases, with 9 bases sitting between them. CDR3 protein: CASSYSGPGQPQHF. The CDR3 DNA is TGTGCCAGCAGTTACTCGGGCCCTGGTCAGCCCCAGCATTTT.

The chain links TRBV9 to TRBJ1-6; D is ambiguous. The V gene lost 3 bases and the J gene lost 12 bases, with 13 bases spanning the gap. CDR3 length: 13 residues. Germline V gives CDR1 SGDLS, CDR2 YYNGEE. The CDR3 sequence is CASSDLKGGPLHF. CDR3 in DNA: TGTGCCAGCAGCGACCTCAAGGGAGGACCCCTCCACTTT.

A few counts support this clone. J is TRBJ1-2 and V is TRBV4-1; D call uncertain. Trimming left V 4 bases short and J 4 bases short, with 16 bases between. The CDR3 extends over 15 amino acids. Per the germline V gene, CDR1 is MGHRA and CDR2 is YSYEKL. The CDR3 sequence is CASSPDGFWSYGYTF. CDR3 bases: TGCGCCAGCAGCCCTGACGGATTTTGGAGCTATGGCTACACCTTC.

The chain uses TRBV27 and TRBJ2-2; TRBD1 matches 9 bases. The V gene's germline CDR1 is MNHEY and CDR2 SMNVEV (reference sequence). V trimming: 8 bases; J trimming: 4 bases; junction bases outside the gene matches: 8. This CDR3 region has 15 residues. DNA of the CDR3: TGTGCCAGCCTCCCCGGGACAGGGTTCACCGGGGAGCTGTTTTTT. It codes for CASLPGTGFTGELFF.

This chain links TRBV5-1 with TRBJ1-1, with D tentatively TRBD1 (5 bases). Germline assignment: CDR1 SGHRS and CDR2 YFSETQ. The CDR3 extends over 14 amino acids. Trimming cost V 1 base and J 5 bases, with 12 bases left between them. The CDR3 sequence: CASSLMGQRTEAFF. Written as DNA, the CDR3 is TGCGCCAGCAGCTTGATGGGGCAGAGGACTGAAGCTTTCTTT.